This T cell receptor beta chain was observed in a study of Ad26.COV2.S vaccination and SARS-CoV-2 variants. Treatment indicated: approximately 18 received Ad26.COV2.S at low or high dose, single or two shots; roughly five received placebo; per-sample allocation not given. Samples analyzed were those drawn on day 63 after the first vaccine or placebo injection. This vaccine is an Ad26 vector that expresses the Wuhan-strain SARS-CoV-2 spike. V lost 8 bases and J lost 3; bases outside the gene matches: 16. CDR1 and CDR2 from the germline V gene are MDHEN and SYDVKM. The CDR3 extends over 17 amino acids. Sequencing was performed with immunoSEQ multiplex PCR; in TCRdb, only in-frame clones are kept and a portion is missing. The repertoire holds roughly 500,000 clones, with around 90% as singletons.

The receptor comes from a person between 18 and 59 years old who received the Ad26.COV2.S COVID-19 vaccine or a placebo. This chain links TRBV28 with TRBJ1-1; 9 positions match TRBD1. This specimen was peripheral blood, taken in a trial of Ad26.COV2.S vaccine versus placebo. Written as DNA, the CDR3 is TGTGCCAGCTTTCCGGGACAGGGATGGTCTATTGACACTGAAGCTTTCTTT. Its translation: CASFPGQGWSIDTEAFF.